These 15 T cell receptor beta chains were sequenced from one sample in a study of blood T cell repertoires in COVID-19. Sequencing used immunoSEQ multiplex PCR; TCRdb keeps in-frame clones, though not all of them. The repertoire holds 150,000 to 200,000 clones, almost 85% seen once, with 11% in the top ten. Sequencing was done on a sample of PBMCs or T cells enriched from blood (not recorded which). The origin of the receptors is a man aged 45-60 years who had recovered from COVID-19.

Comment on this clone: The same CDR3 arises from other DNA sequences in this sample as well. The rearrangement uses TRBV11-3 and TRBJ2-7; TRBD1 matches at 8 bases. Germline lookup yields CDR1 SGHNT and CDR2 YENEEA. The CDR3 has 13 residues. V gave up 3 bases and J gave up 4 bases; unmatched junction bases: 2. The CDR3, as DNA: TGTGCCAGCAGCTTCGGACAGGGATACGAGCAGTACTTC. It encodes CASSFGQGYEQYF.

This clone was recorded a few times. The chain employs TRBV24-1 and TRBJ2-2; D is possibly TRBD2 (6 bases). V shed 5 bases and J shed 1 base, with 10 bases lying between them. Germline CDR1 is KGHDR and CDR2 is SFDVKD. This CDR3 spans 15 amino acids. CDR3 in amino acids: CATSGRRGNTGELFF. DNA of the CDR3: TGTGCCACCAGTGGGCGGAGGGGGAACACCGGGGAGCTGTTTTTT.

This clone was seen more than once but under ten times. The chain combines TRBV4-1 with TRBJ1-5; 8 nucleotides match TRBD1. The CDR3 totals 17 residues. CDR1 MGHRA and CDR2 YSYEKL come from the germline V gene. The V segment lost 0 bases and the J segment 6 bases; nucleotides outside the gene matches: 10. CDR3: CASSQDPGQATGQPQHF. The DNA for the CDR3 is TGCGCCAGCAGCCAAGACCCGGGACAGGCTACGGGTCAGCCCCAGCATTTT.

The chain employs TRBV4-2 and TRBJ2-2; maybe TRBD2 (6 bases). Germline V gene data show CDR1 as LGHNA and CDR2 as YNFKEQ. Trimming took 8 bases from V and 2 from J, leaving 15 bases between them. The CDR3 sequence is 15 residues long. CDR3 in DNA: TGTGCCAGCGACACCGGGACTCAAAACACCGGGGAGCTGTTTTTT. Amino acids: CASDTGTQNTGELFF.

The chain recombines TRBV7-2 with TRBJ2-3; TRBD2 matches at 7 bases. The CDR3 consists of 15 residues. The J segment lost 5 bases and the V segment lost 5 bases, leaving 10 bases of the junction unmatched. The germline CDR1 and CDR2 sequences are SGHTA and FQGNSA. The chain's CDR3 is CASSPRTSRGDTQYF. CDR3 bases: TGTGCCAGCAGCCCCCGGACTAGTAGGGGAGATACGCAGTATTTT.

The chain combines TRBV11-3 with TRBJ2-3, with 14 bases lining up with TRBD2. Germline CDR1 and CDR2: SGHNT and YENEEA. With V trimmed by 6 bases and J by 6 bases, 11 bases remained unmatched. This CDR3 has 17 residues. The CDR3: CASSSGTSGSLFDTQYF. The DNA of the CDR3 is TGTGCCAGCAGTTCAGGGACTAGCGGGAGTTTATTTGATACGCAGTATTTT.

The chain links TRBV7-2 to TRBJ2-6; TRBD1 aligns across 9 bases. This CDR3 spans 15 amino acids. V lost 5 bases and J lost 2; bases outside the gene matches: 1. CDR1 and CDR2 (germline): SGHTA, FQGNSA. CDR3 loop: CASSRDRAGANVLTF. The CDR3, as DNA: TGTGCCAGCAGCCGGGACAGGGCTGGGGCCAACGTCCTGACTTTC.

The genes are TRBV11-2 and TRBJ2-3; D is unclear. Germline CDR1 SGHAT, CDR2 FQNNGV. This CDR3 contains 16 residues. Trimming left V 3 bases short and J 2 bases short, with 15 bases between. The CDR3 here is CASSFSETRATDTQYF. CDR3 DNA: TGTGCCAGCAGCTTTTCCGAGACTCGAGCCACAGATACGCAGTATTTT.

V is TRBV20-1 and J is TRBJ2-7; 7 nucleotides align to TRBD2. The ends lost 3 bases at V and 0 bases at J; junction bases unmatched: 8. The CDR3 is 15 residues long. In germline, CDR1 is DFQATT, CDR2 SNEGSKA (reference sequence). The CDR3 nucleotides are TGCAGTGCTAGTCCGAGGGAGGGAGGCTCCTACGAGCAGTACTTC. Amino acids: CSASPREGGSYEQYF.

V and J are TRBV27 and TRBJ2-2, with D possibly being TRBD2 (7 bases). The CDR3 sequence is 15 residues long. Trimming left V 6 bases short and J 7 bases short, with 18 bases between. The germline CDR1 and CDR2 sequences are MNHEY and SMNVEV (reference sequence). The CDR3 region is CASRKGGGAGGELFF. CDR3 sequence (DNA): TGTGCCAGCAGAAAGGGAGGGGGGGCCGGCGGGGAGCTGTTTTTT.

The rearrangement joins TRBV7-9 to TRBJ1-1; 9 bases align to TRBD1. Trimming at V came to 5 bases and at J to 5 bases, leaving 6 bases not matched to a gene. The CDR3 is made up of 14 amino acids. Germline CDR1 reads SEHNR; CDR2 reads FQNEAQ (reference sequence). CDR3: CASSQDRGGTEAFF. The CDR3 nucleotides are TGTGCCAGCAGCCAGGACAGGGGTGGGACTGAAGCTTTCTTT.

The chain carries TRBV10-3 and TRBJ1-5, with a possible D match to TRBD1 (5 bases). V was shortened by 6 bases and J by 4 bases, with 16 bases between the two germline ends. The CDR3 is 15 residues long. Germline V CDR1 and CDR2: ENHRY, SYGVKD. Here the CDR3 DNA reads TGTGCCATCAGGCCGGGGGTCGGAGGAAATCAGCCCCAGCATTTT. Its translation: CAIRPGVGGNQPQHF.

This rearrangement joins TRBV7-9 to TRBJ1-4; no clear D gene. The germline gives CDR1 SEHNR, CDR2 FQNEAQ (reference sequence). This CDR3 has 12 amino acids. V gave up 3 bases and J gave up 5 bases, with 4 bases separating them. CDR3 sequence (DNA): TGTGCCAGCAGCTTGAGGAATGAAAAACTGTTTTTT. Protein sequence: CASSLRNEKLFF.

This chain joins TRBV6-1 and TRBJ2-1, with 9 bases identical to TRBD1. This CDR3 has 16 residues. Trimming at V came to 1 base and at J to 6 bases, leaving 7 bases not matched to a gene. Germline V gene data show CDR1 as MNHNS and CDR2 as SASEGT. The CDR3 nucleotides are TGTGCCAGCAGTGAAGTACCTTGGACAGGGGTCAATGAGCAGTTCTTC. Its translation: CASSEVPWTGVNEQFF.

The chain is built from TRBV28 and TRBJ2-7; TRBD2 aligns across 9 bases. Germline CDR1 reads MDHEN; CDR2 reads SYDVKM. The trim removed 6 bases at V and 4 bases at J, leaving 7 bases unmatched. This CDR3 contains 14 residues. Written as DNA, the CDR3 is TGTGCCAGCAGCCCCGCGGGAGGGTCGTACGAGCAGTACTTC. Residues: CASSPAGGSYEQYF. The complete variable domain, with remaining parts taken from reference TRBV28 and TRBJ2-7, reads DVKVTQSSRYLVKRTGEKVFLECVQDMDHENMFWYRQDPGLGLRLIYFSYDVKMKEKGDIPEGYSVSREKKERFSLILESASTNQTSMYLCASSPAGGSYEQYFGPGTRLTVT.